Detailed here is one T cell receptor beta chain. This sample was taken from a study of blood T cell repertoires in COVID-19. The protocol was immunoSEQ multiplex PCR, while the TCRdb copy is restricted to in-frame clones and leaves out a portion. The repertoire has 280,000 or so clones, nearly 90% of them found once; the top ten carry roughly 2.9%. Looked up from germline, CDR1 is SGDLS and CDR2 is YYNGEE. This CDR3 has 17 residues. J gave up 6 bases and V 1 base, and 13 bases lay outside the gene matches. This TCR derives from a woman in her 50s who had been exposed to COVID-19. The material sequenced was PBMCs or T cells enriched from blood (not recorded which). The gene calls are TRBV9 and TRBJ2-5; 9 nucleotides agree with TRBD1. The CDR3: CASSVNLGQGTPQTQYF. The CDR3 DNA reads as TGTGCCAGCAGCGTAAATCTGGGACAGGGAACTCCACAGACCCAGTACTTC.